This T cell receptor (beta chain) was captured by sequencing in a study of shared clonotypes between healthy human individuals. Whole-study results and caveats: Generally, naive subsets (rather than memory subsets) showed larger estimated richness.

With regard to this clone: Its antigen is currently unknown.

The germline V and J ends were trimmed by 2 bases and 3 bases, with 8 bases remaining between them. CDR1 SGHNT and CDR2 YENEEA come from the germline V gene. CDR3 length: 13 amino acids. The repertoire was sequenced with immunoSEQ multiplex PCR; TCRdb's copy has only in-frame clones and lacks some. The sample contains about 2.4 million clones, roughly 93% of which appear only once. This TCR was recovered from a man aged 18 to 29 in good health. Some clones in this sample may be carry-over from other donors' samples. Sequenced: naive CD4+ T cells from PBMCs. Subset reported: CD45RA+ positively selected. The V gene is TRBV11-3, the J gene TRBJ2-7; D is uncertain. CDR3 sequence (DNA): TGTGCCAGCAGCTTAAGATTTAACTACGAGCAGTACTTC. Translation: CASSLRFNYEQYF.